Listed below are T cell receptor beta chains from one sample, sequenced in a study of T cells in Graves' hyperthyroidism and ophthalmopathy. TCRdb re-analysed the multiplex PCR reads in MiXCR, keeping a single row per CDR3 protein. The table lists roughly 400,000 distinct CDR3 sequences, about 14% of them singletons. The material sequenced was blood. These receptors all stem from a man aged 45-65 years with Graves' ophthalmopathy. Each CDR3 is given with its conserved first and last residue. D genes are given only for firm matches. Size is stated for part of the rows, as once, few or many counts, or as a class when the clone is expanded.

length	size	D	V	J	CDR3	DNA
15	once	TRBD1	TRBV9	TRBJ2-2	CASSTGQEPTGELFF	TGTGCCAGCAGCACCGGACAGGAGCCCACCGGGGAGCTGTTTTTT
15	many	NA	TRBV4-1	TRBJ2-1	CASSQDLGPRNEQFF	TGCGCCAGCAGCCAAGATCTGGGACCCCGGAATGAGCAGTTCTTC
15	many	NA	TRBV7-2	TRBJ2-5	CASSRQGLSAETQYF	TGTGCCAGCAGCCGGCAGGGCCTGTCCGCGGAGACCCAGTACTTC
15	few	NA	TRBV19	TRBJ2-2	CASKAGTRNTGELFF	TGTGCCAGTAAAGCCGGGACGAGGAACACCGGGGAGCTGTTTTTT
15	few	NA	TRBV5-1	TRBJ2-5	CASSLAGRGEETQYF	TGCGCCAGCAGCTTGGCAGGGCGTGGGGAAGAGACCCAGTACTTC
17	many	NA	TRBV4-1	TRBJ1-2	CASSQHHGGGGYGGYTF	TGCGCCAGCAGCCAACACCATGGAGGAGGAGGGTATGGTGGCTACACCTTC
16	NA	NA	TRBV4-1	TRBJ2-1	CASSQLGRLTHNEQFF	TGCGCCAGCAGCCAACTAGGAAGACTTACCCACAATGAGCAGTTCTTC
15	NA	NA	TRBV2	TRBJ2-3	CASRSGPGSTDTQYF	TGTGCCAGCAGGAGCGGGCCCGGTAGCACAGATACGCAGTATTTT
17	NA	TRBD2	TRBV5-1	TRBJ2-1	CASSLGLAGGVRNEQFF	TGCGCCAGCAGCCTAGGACTAGCGGGAGGAGTCCGCAATGAGCAGTTCTTC
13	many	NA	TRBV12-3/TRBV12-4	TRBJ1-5	CASSLWEDQPQHF	TGTGCCAGCAGTCTCTGGGAGGATCAGCCCCAGCATTTT
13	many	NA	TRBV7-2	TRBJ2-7	CASRLDTAYEQYF	TGTGCCAGTCGCCTGGACACCGCCTACGAGCAGTACTTC
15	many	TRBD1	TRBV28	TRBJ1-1	CASNPGTEFNTEAFF	TGTGCCAGCAATCCCGGGACAGAATTTAACACTGAAGCTTTCTTT
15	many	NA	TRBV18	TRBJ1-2	CASSPQGRPNYGYTF	TGTGCCAGCTCACCACAGGGGCGGCCCAACTATGGCTACACCTTC
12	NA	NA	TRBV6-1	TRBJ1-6	CASSEKRTPLHF	TGTGCCAGCAGTGAAAAGAGGACACCCCTCCACTTT
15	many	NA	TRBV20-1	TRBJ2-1	CSAPRREGGYNEQFF	TGCAGTGCCCCTCGGAGGGAAGGGGGTTACAATGAGCAGTTCTTC
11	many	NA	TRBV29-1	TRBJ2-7	CSGTKGDEQYF	TGCAGCGGGACAAAAGGCGACGAGCAGTACTTC
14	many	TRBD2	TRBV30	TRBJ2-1	CAWLPGLANNEQFF	TGTGCCTGGCTCCCGGGACTAGCGAACAATGAGCAGTTCTTC
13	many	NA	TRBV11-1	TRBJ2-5	CASSLGWGETQYF	TGTGCCAGCAGCTTGGGCTGGGGGGAGACCCAGTACTTC
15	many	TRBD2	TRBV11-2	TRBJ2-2	CASIPSGARTGELFF	TGTGCCAGCATCCCTAGCGGGGCTCGCACCGGGGAGCTGTTTTTT
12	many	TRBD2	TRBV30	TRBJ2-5	CAWTSGQETQYF	TGTGCCTGGACTAGCGGACAAGAGACCCAGTACTTC
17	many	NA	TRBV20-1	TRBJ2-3	CSARDRFKRASTDTQYF	TGCAGTGCTAGAGATCGGTTCAAGAGGGCGAGCACAGATACGCAGTATTTT
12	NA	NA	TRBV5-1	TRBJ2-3	CASSLTADTQYF	TGCGCCAGCAGCCTCACCGCAGATACGCAGTATTTT
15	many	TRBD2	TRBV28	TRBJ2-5	CASSFPLAGEETQYF	TGTGCCAGCAGTTTTCCGCTAGCGGGAGAAGAGACCCAGTACTTC
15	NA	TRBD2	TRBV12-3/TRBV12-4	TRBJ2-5	CASSPVAGGWETQYF	TGTGCCAGCAGCCCTGTGGCGGGAGGCTGGGAGACCCAGTACTTC
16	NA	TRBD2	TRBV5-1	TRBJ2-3	CASSEGLAGGQATQYF	TGCGCCAGCAGCGAGGGACTAGCGGGAGGGCAGGCTACGCAGTATTTT
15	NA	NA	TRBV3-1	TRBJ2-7	CASTTGRQGPYEQYF	TGTGCCAGCACCACTGGACGGCAGGGGCCCTACGAGCAGTACTTC
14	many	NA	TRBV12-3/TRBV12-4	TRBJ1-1	CASSFDSLLRGAFF	TGTGCCAGCAGTTTTGACAGCCTTTTACGGGGGGCTTTCTTT
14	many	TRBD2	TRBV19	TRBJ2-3	CASSSGRSTDTQYF	TGTGCCAGCTCTAGCGGGCGCAGCACAGATACGCAGTATTTT